This section outlines one T cell receptor beta chain sequence together with its context. This entry comes from a study of T cell repertoires in ileal Crohn's disease. Germline V gene data show CDR1 as GTSNPN and CDR2 as SVGIG (reference sequence). The CDR3 totals 16 residues. The V gene lost 3 bases and the J gene lost 3 bases, with 15 bases spanning the gap. TCRdb's table, derived via immunoSEQ multiplex PCR, lists solely in-frame clones and lacks some. This sample has fewer than 6,500 clones, with over 75% found just once. This rearrangement joins TRBV30 to TRBJ2-6, with a tentative D call TRBD1 (6 bases). Sequenced sample: ileal tissue. The TCR was taken from an adult with Crohn's disease. In DNA form, the CDR3 reads TGTGCCTGGAGATCCTACAGGGATTTTGGGGCCAACGTCCTGACTTTC. This encodes CAWRSYRDFGANVLTF.